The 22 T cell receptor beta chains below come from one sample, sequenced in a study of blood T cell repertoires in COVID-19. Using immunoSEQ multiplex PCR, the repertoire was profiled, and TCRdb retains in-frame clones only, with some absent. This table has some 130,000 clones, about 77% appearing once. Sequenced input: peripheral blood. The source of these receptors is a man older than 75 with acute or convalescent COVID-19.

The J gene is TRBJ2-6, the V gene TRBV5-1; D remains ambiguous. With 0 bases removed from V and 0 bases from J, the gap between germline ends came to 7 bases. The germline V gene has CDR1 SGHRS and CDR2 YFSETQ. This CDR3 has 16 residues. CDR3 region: CASSLVFRSGANVLTF. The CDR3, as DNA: TGCGCCAGCAGCTTGGTCTTCCGCTCTGGGGCCAACGTCCTGACTTTC.

This CDR3 reads CASSRAQGEGNTIYF. Written as DNA, the CDR3 is TGTGCCAGCAGCCGTGCTCAGGGGGAGGGAAACACCATATATTTT. This sequence joins TRBV7-2 and TRBJ1-3; the match to TRBD1 covers 7 bases. Germline CDR1 reads SGHTA; CDR2 reads FQGNSA. Trimming removed 5 bases from V and 4 bases from J; junction bases left unmatched: 8. This CDR3 has 15 amino acids.

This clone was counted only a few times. This CDR3 reads CASSPAGATNSNQPQHF. As DNA, the CDR3 is TGTGCCAGCTCACCAGCGGGAGCGACGAATAGCAATCAGCCCCAGCATTTT. The V and J genes are TRBV18 and TRBJ1-5; no firm D call. Deletions cut 2 bases from V and 0 bases from J, with 14 bases between. Germline V gene lookup returns CDR1 KGHSH and CDR2 LQKENI. The CDR3 loop spans 17 amino acids. Full variable domain (outside the CDR3, taken from reference TRBV18 and TRBJ1-5): NAGVMQNPRHLVRRRGQEARLRCSPMKGHSHVYWYRQLPEEGLKFMVYLQKENIIDESGMPKERFSAEFPKEGPSILRIQQVVRGDSAAYFCASSPAGATNSNQPQHFGDGTRLSIL.

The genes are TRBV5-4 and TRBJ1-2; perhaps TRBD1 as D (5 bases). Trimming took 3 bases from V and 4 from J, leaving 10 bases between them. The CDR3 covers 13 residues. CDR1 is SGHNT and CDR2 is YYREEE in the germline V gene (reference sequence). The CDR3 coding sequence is TGTGCCAGCAGCTCAACAGGAGCCTATGGCTACACCTTC. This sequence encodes CASSSTGAYGYTF.

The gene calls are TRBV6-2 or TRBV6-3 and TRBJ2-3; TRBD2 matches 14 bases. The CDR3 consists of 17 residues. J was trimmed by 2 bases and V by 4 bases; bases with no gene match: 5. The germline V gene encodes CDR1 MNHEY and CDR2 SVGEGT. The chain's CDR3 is CASSSGTSGRYTDTQYF. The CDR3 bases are TGTGCCAGCAGTTCCGGGACTAGCGGGAGATACACAGATACGCAGTATTTT.

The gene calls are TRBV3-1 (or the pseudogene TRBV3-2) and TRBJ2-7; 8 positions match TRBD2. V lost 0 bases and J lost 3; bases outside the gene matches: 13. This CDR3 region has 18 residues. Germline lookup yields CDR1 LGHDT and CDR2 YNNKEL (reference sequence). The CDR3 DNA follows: TGTGCCAGCAGCCAAGAGGGAAGCAGAATAGCGGGGCTCTACGAGCAGTACTTC. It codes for CASSQEGSRIAGLYEQYF.

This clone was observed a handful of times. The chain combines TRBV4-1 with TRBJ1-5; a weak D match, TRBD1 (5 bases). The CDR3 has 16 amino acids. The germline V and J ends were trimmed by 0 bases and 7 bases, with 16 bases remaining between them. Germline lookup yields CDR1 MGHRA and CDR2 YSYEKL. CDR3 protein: CASSQELGGPWQPQHF. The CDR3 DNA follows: TGCGCCAGCAGCCAAGAATTGGGGGGTCCTTGGCAGCCCCAGCATTTT.

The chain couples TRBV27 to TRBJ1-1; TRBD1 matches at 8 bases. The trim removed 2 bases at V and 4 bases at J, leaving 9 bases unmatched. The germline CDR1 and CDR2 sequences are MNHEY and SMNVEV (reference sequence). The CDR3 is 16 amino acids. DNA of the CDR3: TGTGCCAGCAGTTTAACATCAGGGGGCTATGGCACTGAAGCTTTCTTT. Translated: CASSLTSGGYGTEAFF.

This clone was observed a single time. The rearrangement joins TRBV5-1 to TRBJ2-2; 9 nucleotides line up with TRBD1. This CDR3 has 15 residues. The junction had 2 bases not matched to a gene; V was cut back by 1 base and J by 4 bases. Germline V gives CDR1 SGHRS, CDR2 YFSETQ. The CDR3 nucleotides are TGCGCCAGCAGCTTGCAGACAGGGGGCACCGGGGAGCTGTTTTTT. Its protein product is CASSLQTGGTGELFF. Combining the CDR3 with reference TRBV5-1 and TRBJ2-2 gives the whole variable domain KAGVTQTPRYLIKTRGQQVTLSCSPISGHRSVSWYQQTPGQGLQFLFEYFSETQRNKGNFPGRFSGRQFSNSRSEMNVSTLELGDSALYLCASSLQTGGTGELFFGEGSRLTVL.

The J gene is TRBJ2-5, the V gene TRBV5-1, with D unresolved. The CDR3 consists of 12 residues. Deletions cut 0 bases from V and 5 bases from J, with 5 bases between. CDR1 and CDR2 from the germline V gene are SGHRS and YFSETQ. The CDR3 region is CASSLAYETQYF. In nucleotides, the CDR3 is TGCGCCAGCAGCTTGGCCTACGAGACCCAGTACTTC.

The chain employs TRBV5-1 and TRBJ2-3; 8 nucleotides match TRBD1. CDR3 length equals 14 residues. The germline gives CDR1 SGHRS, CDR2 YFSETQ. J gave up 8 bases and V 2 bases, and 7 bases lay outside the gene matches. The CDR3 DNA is TGCGCCAGCAGCTTCATGACAGGGGATGGTACGCAGTATTTT. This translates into CASSFMTGDGTQYF.

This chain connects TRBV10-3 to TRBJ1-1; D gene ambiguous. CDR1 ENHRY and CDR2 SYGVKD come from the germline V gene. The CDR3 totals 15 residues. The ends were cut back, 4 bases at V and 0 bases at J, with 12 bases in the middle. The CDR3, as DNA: TGTGCCATCAGTGTAAATGAGATAATGAACACTGAAGCTTTCTTT. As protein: CAISVNEIMNTEAFF.

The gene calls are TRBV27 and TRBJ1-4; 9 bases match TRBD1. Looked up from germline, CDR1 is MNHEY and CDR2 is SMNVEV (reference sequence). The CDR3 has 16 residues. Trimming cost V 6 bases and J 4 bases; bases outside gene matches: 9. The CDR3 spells CASRRGTGLYNEKLFF. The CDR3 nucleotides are TGTGCCAGCAGAAGGGGGACAGGGCTTTATAATGAAAAACTGTTTTTT.

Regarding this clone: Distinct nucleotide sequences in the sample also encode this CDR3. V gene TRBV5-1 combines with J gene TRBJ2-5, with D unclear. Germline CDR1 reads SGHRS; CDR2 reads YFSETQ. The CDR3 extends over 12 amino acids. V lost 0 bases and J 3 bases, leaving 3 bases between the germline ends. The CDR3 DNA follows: TGCGCCAGCAGCTTGGTAAAAGAGACCCAGTACTTC. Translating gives CASSLVKETQYF. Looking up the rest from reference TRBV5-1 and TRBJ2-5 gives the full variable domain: KAGVTQTPRYLIKTRGQQVTLSCSPISGHRSVSWYQQTPGQGLQFLFEYFSETQRNKGNFPGRFSGRQFSNSRSEMNVSTLELGDSALYLCASSLVKETQYFGPGTRLLVL.

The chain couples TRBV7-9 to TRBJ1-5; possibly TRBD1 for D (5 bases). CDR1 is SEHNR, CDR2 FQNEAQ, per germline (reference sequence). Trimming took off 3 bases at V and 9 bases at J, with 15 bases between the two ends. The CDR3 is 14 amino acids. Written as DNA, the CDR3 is TGTGCCAGCAGCTTGTGGGGCGAGCCCCGGCCCCAGCATTTT. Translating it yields CASSLWGEPRPQHF.

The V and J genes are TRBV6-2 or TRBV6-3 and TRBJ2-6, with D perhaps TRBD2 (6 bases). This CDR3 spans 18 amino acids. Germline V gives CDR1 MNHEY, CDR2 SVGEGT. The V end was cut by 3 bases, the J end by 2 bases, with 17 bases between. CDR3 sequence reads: CASSYVSGVPAGANVLTF. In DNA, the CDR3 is TGTGCCAGCAGTTATGTGTCGGGGGTACCCGCTGGGGCCAACGTCCTGACTTTC.

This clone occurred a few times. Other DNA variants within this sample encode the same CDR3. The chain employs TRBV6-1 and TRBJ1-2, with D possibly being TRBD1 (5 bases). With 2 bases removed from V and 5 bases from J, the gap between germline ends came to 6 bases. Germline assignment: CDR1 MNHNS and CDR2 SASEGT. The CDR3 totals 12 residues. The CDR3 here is CASSEPGYGYTF. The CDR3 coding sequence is TGTGCCAGCAGTGAACCAGGGTATGGCTACACCTTC.

The CDR3 DNA reads as TGTGCCAGGGACAGGGACGTGGGCGGGGAGCTGTTTTTT. Protein: CARDRDVGGELFF. J is TRBJ2-2 and V is TRBV9; 8 bases agree with TRBD1. The germline V gene encodes CDR1 SGDLS and CDR2 YYNGEE. With 8 bases clipped from V and 7 bases from J, the junction kept 7 bases outside the gene matches. The CDR3 loop spans 13 amino acids.

The CDR3 sequence is CASSQTSRARLGSYNSPLHF. The CDR3 DNA follows: TGCGCCAGCAGCCAAACCAGCAGGGCTAGGTTAGGGTCCTATAATTCACCCCTCCACTTT. The rearrangement links TRBV4-1 to TRBJ1-6; weak D call: TRBD1 (5 bases). The CDR3 consists of 20 residues. Germline values: CDR1 MGHRA, CDR2 YSYEKL. Trimming stripped 2 bases from V and 1 base from J, with 21 bases between.

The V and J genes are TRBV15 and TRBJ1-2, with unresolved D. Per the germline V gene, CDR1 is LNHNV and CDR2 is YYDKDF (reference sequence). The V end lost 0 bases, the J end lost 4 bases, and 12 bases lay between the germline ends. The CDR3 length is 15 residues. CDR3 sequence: CATSRDSPGLYGYTF. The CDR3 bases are TGTGCCACCAGCAGAGATTCCCCCGGACTCTATGGCTACACCTTC.

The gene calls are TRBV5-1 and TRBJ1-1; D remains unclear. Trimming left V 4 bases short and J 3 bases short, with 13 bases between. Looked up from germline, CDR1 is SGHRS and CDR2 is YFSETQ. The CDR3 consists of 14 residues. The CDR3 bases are TGCGCCAGCAGCCATCTCGAGCGGGACACTGAAGCTTTCTTT. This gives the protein CASSHLERDTEAFF.

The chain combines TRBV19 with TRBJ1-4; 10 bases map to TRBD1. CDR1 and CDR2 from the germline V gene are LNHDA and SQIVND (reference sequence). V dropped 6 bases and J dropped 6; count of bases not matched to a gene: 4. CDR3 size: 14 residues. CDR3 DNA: TGTGCCAGTAGGGACAGGGGGGGAGATGAAAAACTGTTTTTT. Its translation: CASRDRGGDEKLFF.